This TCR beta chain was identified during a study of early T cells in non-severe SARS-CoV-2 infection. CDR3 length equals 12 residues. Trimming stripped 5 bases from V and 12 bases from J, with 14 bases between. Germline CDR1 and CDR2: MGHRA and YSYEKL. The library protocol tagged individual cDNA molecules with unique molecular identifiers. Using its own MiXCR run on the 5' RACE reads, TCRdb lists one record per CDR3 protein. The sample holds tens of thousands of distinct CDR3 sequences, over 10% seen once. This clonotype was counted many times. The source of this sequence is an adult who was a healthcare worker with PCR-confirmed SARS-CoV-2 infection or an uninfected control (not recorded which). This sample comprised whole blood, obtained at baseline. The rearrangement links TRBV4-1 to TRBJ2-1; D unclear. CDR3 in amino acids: CASSAPAGRQFF. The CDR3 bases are TGCGCCAGCAGCGCACCCGCTGGGCGGCAGTTCTTC.